This T cell receptor beta chain was sequenced for a study of cytomegalovirus exposure and HLA in healthy donors. Across the whole study: Genetic ancestry analysis placed around four fifths of the roughly 400 donors that were genotyped in the Caucasian-associated cluster.

PCR amplification relied on 60 Vbeta primers (plus 13 Jbeta primers). Sequencing used immunoSEQ multiplex PCR; TCRdb keeps in-frame clones, though not all of them. The sample lists approximately 290,000 clones, 80% occurring once. The CDR3 extends over 15 amino acids. After removal of 5 bases from V and 3 bases from J, the junction contained 2 bases not matched to a gene. CDR1 and CDR2 (germline): SGHTA, FQGTGA. The chain has TRBV7-3 and TRBJ2-2; 11 bases are a match to TRBD2. Sequenced material: PBMCs. This sequence was found in a girl aged 2 to 10 in good health and CMV-seronegative. CDR3 coding DNA: TGTGCCAGCAGCAAGACTAGCGGGGACACCGGGGAGCTGTTTTTT. Translating gives CASSKTSGDTGELFF.